This T cell receptor (beta chain) was observed in a study of blood T cells in healthy people across ages. The germline V and J ends were trimmed by 0 bases and 6 bases, with 14 bases remaining between them. There are 15 residues in the CDR3. Germline values: CDR1 SGHRS, CDR2 YFSETQ. Combining a sample-barcoded 5' primer with a J-beta primer mix, a second PCR ran for about 7 to 11 cycles. Each CDR3 protein gets one entry after TCRdb re-called the 5' RACE reads with MiXCR. The sample lists about 1.8 million distinct CDR3 sequences, roughly 52% occurring once. Study findings and constraints: Donor CMV status, an unknown factor, possibly confounded changes in expanded clonotypes. Per-million-T-cell TCR beta diversity fell roughly linearly with age. Considered underestimates were the diversity estimates obtained from one million T cells.

On this clonotype itself: Its antigen is unknown.

The sequencing input was blood. This sequence was found in a woman aged 35 to 49 in good health. The chain employs TRBV5-1 and TRBJ2-3; a weak D match, TRBD1 (6 bases). CDR3 loop: CASSLVGASGDTQYF. For the CDR3, the DNA is TGCGCCAGCAGCTTGGTGGGGGCATCAGGGGATACGCAGTATTTT.